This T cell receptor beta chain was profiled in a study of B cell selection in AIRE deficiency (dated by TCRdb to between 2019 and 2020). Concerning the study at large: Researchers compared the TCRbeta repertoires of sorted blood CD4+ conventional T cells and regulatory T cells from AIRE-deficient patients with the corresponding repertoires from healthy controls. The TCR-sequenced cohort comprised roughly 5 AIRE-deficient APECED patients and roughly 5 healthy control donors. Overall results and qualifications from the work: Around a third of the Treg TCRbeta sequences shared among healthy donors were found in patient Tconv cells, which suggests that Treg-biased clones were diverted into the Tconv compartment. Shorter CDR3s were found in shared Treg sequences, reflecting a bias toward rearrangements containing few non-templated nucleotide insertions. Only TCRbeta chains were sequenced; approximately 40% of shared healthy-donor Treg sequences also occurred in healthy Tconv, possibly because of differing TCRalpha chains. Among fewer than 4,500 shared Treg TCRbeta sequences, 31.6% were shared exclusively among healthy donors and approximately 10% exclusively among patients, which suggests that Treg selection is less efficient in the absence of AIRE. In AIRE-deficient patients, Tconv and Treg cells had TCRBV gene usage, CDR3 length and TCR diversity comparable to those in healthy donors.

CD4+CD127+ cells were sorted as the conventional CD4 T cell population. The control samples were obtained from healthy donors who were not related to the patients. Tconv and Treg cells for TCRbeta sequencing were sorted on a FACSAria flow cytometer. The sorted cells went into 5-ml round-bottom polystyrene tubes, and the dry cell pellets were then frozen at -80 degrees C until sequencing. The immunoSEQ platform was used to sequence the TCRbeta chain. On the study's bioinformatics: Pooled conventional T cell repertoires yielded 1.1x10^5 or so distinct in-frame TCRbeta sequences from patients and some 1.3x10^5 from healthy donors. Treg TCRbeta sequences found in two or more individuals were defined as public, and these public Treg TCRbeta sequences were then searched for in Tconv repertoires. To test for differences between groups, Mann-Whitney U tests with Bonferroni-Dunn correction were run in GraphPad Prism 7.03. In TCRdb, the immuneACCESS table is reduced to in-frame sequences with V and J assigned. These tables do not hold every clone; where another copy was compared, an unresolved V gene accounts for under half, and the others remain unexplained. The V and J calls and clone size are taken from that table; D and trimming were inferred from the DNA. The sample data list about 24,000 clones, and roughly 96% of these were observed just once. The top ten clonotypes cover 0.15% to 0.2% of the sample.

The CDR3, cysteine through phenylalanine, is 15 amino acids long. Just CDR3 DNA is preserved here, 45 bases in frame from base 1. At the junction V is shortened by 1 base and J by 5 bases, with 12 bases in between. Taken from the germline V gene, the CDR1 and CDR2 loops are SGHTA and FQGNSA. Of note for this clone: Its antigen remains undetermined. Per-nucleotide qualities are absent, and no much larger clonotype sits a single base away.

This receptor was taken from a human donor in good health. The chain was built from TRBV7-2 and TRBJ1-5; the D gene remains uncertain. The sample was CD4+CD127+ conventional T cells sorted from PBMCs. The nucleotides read TGTGCCAGCAGCTTAGGGCCACAATTGTATCAGCCCCAGCATTTT. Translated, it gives CASSLGPQLYQPQHF.